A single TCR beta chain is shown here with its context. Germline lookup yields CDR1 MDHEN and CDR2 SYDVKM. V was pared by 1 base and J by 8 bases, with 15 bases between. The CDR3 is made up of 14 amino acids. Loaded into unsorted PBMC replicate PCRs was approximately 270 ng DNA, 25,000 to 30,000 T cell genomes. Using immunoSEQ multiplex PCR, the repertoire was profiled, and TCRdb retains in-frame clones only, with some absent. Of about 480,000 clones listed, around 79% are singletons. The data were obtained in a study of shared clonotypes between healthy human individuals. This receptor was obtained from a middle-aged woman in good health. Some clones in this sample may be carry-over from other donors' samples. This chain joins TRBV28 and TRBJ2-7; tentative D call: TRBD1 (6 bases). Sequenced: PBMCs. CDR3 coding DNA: TGTGCCAGCAGTTTATTGGGGCAGGGGTTTAAGCAGTACTTC. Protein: CASSLLGQGFKQYF.